These 5 T cell receptor beta chains originate from one sample sequenced in a study of post-analysis software for immune sequencing data. Points from the study as a whole: Included in a set of several TRBV segments more frequent in patients than controls were TRBV5-6, TRBV5-1 and TRBV20-1.

Antigens of these TCRs are unknown. cDNA libraries of TCR beta carried unique molecular identifiers. Each CDR3 protein is one row after TCRdb ran MiXCR on the PCR reads. The data hold some 690,000 distinct CDR3 sequences, with 55% to 70% observed a single time. Material for sequencing was blood. These receptors were taken from a girl under 10 years old with multiple sclerosis.

The rearrangement uses TRBV5-8 and TRBJ2-1; 10 bases map to TRBD2. The junction had 2 bases not matched to a gene; V was cut back by 1 base and J by 4 bases. The CDR3 has 15 amino acids. Germline CDR1 and CDR2: SGHTS and YDEGEE. Written as DNA, the CDR3 is TGTGCCAGCAGCTTGAGCGGGAGGGATTACAATGAGCAGTTCTTC. This gives the protein CASSLSGRDYNEQFF.

There are a few counts of this clonotype. The chain employs TRBV20-1 and TRBJ2-3; D is possibly TRBD2 (6 bases). Germline V gene data show CDR1 as DFQATT and CDR2 as SNEGSKA (reference sequence). V shed 0 bases and J shed 6 bases, with 7 bases lying between them. This CDR3 is built from 12 residues. CDR3 in amino acids: CSARDREDTQYF. CDR3 nucleotide sequence: TGCAGTGCTAGAGATCGGGAGGATACGCAGTATTTT.

In regard to this clonotype: Its ends do not fully match the called genes, so a read error is possible. The rearrangement links TRBV10-3 to TRBJ1-5, with TRBD1 identical over 10 bases. Germline V lookup: CDR1 ENHRY, CDR2 SYGVKD. This CDR3 spans 20 amino acids. CDR3: CAISESNIGTGEKRNQPQHF. The CDR3 DNA sequence: TGTGCCATCAGTGAGTCGAACATCGGGACAGGGGAGAAGCGCAATCAACCCCAGCATTTT.

This clonotype was detected only once. The rearrangement joins TRBV12-3 or TRBV12-4 to TRBJ2-5, with 7 bases matching TRBD1. The trim removed 6 bases at V and 2 bases at J, leaving 9 bases unmatched. This CDR3 comprises 15 residues. The CDR3 loop reads CASSRDREKQETQYF. The CDR3 coding sequence is TGTGCCAGCAGCCGAGACAGGGAAAAGCAAGAGACCCAGTACTTC.

V and J are TRBV20-1 and TRBJ2-7, with 13 nucleotides matching TRBD2. The CDR3 has 16 amino acids. CDR1 and CDR2 (germline): DFQATT, SNEGSKA (reference sequence). Trimming took 3 bases from V and 0 from J; bases not matched to a gene: 5. For the CDR3, the DNA is TGCAGTGCTAGGGGACTAGCGGGGAAGAGCTCCTACGAGCAGTACTTC. Protein product: CSARGLAGKSSYEQYF.